This TCR beta chain was recorded in a study of blood T cells in healthy people across ages. Overall study findings and caveats: Since the PBMCs were unsorted, naive and antigen-experienced cells could not be conclusively compared.

The use of a sample-barcoded 5' primer and a J-beta primer mix characterized a second PCR of roughly 6 to 11 cycles. TCRdb re-analysed the 5' RACE reads in MiXCR, keeping a single row per CDR3 protein. This table has around 2 million distinct CDR3 sequences, more than 35% appearing once. Those donating, healthy Caucasian individuals from Russia, were aged about 6 to 100. Of note for this clonotype: Its antigen is as yet unknown. A junction boundary mismatches the germline segment, possibly from a read error.

This sequence was found in a human donor in good health. Source material: blood.

Here the CDR3 DNA reads TGTGCCAGCGGTTACTCCTTGGGGGTTAATGGCTACACCTTC. Its translation is CASGYSLGVNGYTF. The chain employs TRBV6-5 and TRBJ1-2; D may be TRBD1 (5 bases). This CDR3 region has 14 residues. CDR1 is MNHEY and CDR2 is SVGAGI in the germline V gene.